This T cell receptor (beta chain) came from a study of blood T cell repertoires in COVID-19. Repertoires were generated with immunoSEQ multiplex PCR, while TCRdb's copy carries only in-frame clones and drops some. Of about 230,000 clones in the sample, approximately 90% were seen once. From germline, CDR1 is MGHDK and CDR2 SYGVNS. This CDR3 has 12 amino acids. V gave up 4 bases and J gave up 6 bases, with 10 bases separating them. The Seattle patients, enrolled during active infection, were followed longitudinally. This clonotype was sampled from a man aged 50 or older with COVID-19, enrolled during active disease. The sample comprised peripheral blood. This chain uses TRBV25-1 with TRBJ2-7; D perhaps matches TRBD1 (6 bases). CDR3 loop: CASSGTGSEQYF. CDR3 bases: TGTGCCAGCAGTGGAACAGGGAGCGAGCAGTACTTC.